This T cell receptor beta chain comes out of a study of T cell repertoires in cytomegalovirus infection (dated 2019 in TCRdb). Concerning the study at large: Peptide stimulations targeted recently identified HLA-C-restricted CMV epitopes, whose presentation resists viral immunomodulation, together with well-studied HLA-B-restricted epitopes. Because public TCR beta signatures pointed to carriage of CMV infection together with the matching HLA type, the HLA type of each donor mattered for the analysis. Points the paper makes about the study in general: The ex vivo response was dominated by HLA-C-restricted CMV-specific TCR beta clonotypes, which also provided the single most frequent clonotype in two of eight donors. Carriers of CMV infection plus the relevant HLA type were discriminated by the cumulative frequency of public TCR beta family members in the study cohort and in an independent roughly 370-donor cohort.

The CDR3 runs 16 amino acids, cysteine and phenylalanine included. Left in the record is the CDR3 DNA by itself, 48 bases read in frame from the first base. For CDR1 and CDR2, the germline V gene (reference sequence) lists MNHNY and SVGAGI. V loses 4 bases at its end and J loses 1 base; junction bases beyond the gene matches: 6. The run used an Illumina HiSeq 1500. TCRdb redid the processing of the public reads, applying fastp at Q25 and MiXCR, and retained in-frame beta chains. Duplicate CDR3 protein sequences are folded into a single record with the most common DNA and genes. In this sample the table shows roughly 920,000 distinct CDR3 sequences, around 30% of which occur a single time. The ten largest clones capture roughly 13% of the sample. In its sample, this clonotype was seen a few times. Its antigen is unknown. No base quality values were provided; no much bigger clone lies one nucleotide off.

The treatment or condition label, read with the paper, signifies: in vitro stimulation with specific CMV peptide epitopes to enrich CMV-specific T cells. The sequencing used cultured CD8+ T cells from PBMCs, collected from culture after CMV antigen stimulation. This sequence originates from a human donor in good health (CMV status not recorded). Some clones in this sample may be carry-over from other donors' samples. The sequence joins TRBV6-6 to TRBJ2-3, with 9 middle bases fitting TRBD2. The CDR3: CASSSGLARGTDTQYF. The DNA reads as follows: TGTGCCAGCAGTTCCGGACTAGCGCGTGGCACAGATACGCAGTATTTT.